A single sample gave rise to the 22 T cell receptor beta chains below, sequenced in a study of shared clonotypes between healthy human individuals. Sequencing was performed with immunoSEQ multiplex PCR; in TCRdb, only in-frame clones are kept and a portion is missing. The top ten clones hold 34% of a sample with about 690,000 clones, about nine tenths of them seen once. The sequencing input was memory CD8+ T cells from PBMCs. The subset was: CD45RO+ cells pooled with CCR7-negative TemRA cells. The receptors were sampled from a man between 18 and 29 years old in good health. Some clones in this sample may be carry-over from other donors' samples.

The gene calls are TRBV7-2 and TRBJ1-2, with D perhaps matching TRBD1 (5 bases). The CDR3 runs to 13 residues. From germline, CDR1 is SGHTA and CDR2 FQGNSA. Trimming shortened V by 2 bases and J by 8 bases, and 12 bases separated the two germline ends. CDR3 coding DNA: TGTGCCAGCAGCTTACCCCCAGGGCCAGGCTACACCTTC. Encoded protein: CASSLPPGPGYTF. Drawing the rest from reference TRBV7-2 and TRBJ1-2, the complete variable domain is GAGVSQSPSNKVTEKGKDVELRCDPISGHTALYWYRQSLGQGLEFLIYFQGNSAPDKSGLPSDRFSAERTGGSVSTLTIQRTQQEDSAVYLCASSLPPGPGYTFGSGTRLTVV.

V gene TRBV6-5 combines with J gene TRBJ1-1, with D uncertain. Trimming shortened V by 6 bases and J by 2 bases, and 10 bases separated the two germline ends. The CDR3 runs to 13 residues. From germline, CDR1 is MNHEY and CDR2 SVGAGI. This CDR3 reads CASRTEGNTEAFF. The CDR3, as DNA: TGTGCCAGCAGAACAGAGGGTAACACTGAAGCTTTCTTT.

The V and J genes are TRBV19 and TRBJ2-1, with D tentatively TRBD2 (6 bases). CDR1 is LNHDA and CDR2 is SQIVND in the germline V gene (reference sequence). V was cut by 5 bases and J by 9 bases, with 14 bases left in between. The CDR3 length is 13 residues. DNA for the CDR3: TGTGCCAGTAGTCTCGGAGGGCCGGTTGAGCAGTTCTTC. Its translation is CASSLGGPVEQFF.

The V gene is TRBV13, the J gene TRBJ1-1; the D is unclear. The CDR3 totals 15 residues. The germline V gene encodes CDR1 PRHDT and CDR2 FYEKMQ (reference sequence). V was shortened by 5 bases and J by 0 bases, with 13 bases between the two germline ends. The CDR3 loop reads CASSTTESLNTEAFF. The DNA for the CDR3 is TGTGCCAGCAGCACGACGGAGTCTTTGAACACTGAAGCTTTCTTT.

This clone occurred a few times. The chain has TRBV5-4 and TRBJ1-4, with 8 nucleotides matching TRBD1. The length of the CDR3 is 12 residues. Germline assignment: CDR1 SGHNT and CDR2 YYREEE (reference sequence). The V segment lost 7 bases and the J segment 7 bases; nucleotides outside the gene matches: 3. The CDR3 loop is CASGQGGEKLFF. CDR3 DNA sequence: TGTGCCAGCGGACAGGGCGGTGAAAAACTGTTTTTT. Drawing the rest from reference TRBV5-4 and TRBJ1-4, the complete variable domain is ETGVTQSPTHLIKTRGQQVTLRCSSQSGHNTVSWYQQALGQGPQFIFQYYREEENGRGNFPPRFSGLQFPNYSSELNVNALELDDSALYLCASGQGGEKLFFGSGTQLSVL.

CDR3 in DNA: TGTGCCACCAGCAGGGTACCCGGGACAGGGAACTCTGGGGCCAACGTCCTGACTTTC. Residues: CATSRVPGTGNSGANVLTF. The rearrangement uses TRBV15 and TRBJ2-6; 9 bases are shared with TRBD1. CDR1 and CDR2 from the germline V gene are LNHNV and YYDKDF (reference sequence). The V segment lost 3 bases and the J segment 0 bases; nucleotides outside the gene matches: 9. The length of the CDR3 is 19 residues.

The CDR3 region has the DNA TGTGCCAGCAGTGACTCAGGGAGTCCCTACAATGAGCAGTTCTTC. Protein: CASSDSGSPYNEQFF. The rearrangement links TRBV6-4 to TRBJ2-1; tentative D call: TRBD2 (5 bases). Germline CDR1 is MRHNA and CDR2 is SNTAGT. The CDR3 has 15 residues. V shed 0 bases and J shed 2 bases, with 8 bases lying between them.

Here the CDR3 reads CASSQGRVDTQYF. The DNA of the CDR3 is TGCGCCAGCAGCCAAGGAAGAGTGGATACGCAGTATTTT. The J gene is TRBJ2-3, the V gene TRBV4-1; D not resolved. V lost 1 base, J lost 6 bases, and 8 bases lay in between. CDR1 and CDR2 (germline): MGHRA, YSYEKL. The CDR3 has 13 amino acids.

CDR3: CSVWGTANEKLFF. CDR3 coding DNA: TGCAGCGTCTGGGGGACCGCAAATGAAAAACTGTTTTTT. This chain links TRBV29-1 with TRBJ1-4, with D possibly matching TRBD1 (5 bases). CDR1 and CDR2 (germline): SQVTM, ANQGSEA. V was shortened by 6 bases and J by 5 bases, with 13 bases between the two germline ends. This CDR3 is 13 amino acids long.

The V gene is TRBV4-3, the J gene TRBJ1-1; D may be TRBD1 (6 bases). The CDR3 sequence is 16 residues long. Germline V CDR1 and CDR2: LGHNA, YSLEER. V was pared by 0 bases and J by 1 base, with 12 bases between. The CDR3, as DNA: TGCGCCAGCAGCCAAGACTGGGACACCACGAACACTGAAGCTTTCTTT. As protein: CASSQDWDTTNTEAFF.

The chain couples TRBV6-5 to TRBJ1-1, with D perhaps matching TRBD1 (5 bases). Deletions cut 7 bases from V and 0 bases from J, with 15 bases between. CDR1 and CDR2 from the germline V gene are MNHEY and SVGAGI. The CDR3 sequence is 15 residues long. CDR3 in amino acids: CASKVVGLMNTEAFF. The CDR3 DNA is TGTGCCAGCAAGGTGGTGGGGCTAATGAACACTGAAGCTTTCTTT.

The chain combines TRBV19 with TRBJ2-1; 9 bases line up with TRBD2. Germline CDR1 reads LNHDA; CDR2 reads SQIVND (reference sequence). Germline trimming cut 6 bases from V and 4 bases from J; bases unmatched to any gene: 13. The CDR3 runs 17 residues. CDR3 in DNA: TGTGCCAGTAGCTCCCGGGAGGCGCGGGAGGGATACAATGAGCAGTTCTTC. This sequence encodes CASSSREAREGYNEQFF.

The rearrangement joins TRBV5-1 to TRBJ2-2; 8 bases are shared with TRBD2. V gave up 2 bases and J gave up 7 bases; unmatched junction bases: 13. Germline loops: CDR1 SGHRS, CDR2 YFSETQ. The CDR3 runs to 17 residues. CDR3: CASSFDGRGTVGGELFF. CDR3 in DNA: TGCGCCAGCAGCTTCGACGGGAGGGGTACAGTCGGCGGGGAGCTGTTTTTT.

As concerns this clone: This specimen includes other DNA sequences encoding the same CDR3. The chain employs TRBV28 and TRBJ2-7; tentative D call: TRBD2 (5 bases). The CDR3 spans 14 residues. V was trimmed by 2 bases and J by 0 bases, leaving 8 bases between them. CDR1 and CDR2 (germline): MDHEN, SYDVKM. The CDR3 sequence is CASSLTGSSYEQYF. Here the CDR3 DNA reads TGTGCCAGCAGTTTAACGGGAAGCTCCTACGAGCAGTACTTC.

The V gene is TRBV18, the J gene TRBJ2-1; D tentatively reads TRBD1 or TRBD2 (6 bases each). V gave up 10 bases and J gave up 1 base, with 14 bases separating them. The CDR3 totals 14 residues. Per the germline V gene, CDR1 is KGHSH and CDR2 is LQKENI. The CDR3 region has the DNA TGTGCCACCAGGGGCGGGACTTCCTACAATGAGCAGTTCTTC. It codes for CATRGGTSYNEQFF.

The V and J genes are TRBV4-3 and TRBJ2-7; D might be TRBD1 or TRBD2, each matching 6 bases. The CDR3 runs to 15 residues. The V end was cut by 1 base, the J end by 2 bases, with 12 bases between. Germline V gene lookup returns CDR1 LGHNA and CDR2 YSLEER. The CDR3 here is CASSQGAGGPYEQYF. CDR3 in DNA: TGCGCCAGCAGCCAAGGGGCCGGGGGCCCCTACGAGCAGTACTTC.

The V and J genes are TRBV7-8 and TRBJ2-1, with 10 bases fitting TRBD2. Germline values: CDR1 SGHVS, CDR2 FQNEAQ. J was trimmed by 3 bases and V by 0 bases; bases with no gene match: 17. The CDR3 runs to 21 residues. CDR3 sequence (DNA): TGTGCCAGCAGCTTAGCGCGTCCTAGCGGGGGCATCCAATACTACTACAATGAGCAGTTCTTC. The encoded protein is CASSLARPSGGIQYYYNEQFF.

This chain connects TRBV5-6 to TRBJ2-5, with TRBD1 as a possible D gene (5 bases). The DNA end is a closer match to TRBJ2-7, so the J assignment may be wrong. This CDR3 is 13 amino acids long. From germline, CDR1 is SGHDT and CDR2 YYEEEE. The CDR3 loop reads CASSSPGPYEQYF. CDR3 bases: TGTGCCAGCAGCTCGCCAGGGCCCTACGAGCAGTACTTC.

The chain is built from TRBV9 and TRBJ1-4, with a tentative D call TRBD1 (5 bases). The CDR3 loop spans 14 amino acids. Trimming pared 5 bases from V and 2 bases from J, leaving 10 bases between. The V gene's germline CDR1 is SGDLS and CDR2 YYNGEE. As DNA, the CDR3 is TGTGCCAGCAGTACCGGGGGGACTAATGAAAAACTGTTTTTT. Its translation: CASSTGGTNEKLFF. Based on the CDR3 plus reference TRBV9 and TRBJ1-4, the full variable domain is DSGVTQTPKHLITATGQRVTLRCSPRSGDLSVYWYQQSLDQGLQFLIQYYNGEERAKGNILERFSAQQFPDLHSELNLSSLELGDSALYFCASSTGGTNEKLFFGSGTQLSVL.

The chain is built from TRBV19 and TRBJ1-4, with D uncertain. The CDR3 has 14 amino acids. The germline CDR1 and CDR2 sequences are LNHDA and SQIVND (reference sequence). V lost 5 bases and J 4 bases, leaving 11 bases between the germline ends. This chain's CDR3 is CASSARLGNEKLFF. DNA of the CDR3: TGTGCCAGTAGTGCCCGGCTAGGTAATGAAAAACTGTTTTTT. The variable domain in full, with the rest retrieved from reference TRBV19 and TRBJ1-4, is DGGITQSPKYLFRKEGQNVTLSCEQNLNHDAMYWYRQDPGQGLRLIYYSQIVNDFQKGDIAEGYSVSREKKESFPLTVTSAQKNPTAFYLCASSARLGNEKLFFGSGTQLSVL.

The chain recombines TRBV7-9 with TRBJ1-1, with D maybe TRBD1 (5 bases). The CDR3 extends over 13 amino acids. The V end lost 3 bases, the J end lost 6 bases, and 11 bases lay between the germline ends. Germline V gene data show CDR1 as SEHNR and CDR2 as FQNEAQ (reference sequence). CDR3 DNA: TGTGCCAGCAGCTTTCCAGGGTATCCTGAAGCTTTCTTT. This encodes CASSFPGYPEAFF. The full variable domain, its missing parts supplied by reference TRBV7-9 and TRBJ1-1, is DTGVSQNPRHKITKRGQNVTFRCDPISEHNRLYWYRQTLGQGPEFLTYFQNEAQLEKSRLLSDRFSAERPKGSFSTLEIQRTEQGDSAMYLCASSFPGYPEAFFGQGTRLTVV.

The chain joins TRBV7-6 to TRBJ2-2, with 8 bases lining up with TRBD2. In germline, CDR1 is SGHVS, CDR2 FNYEAQ. The CDR3 has 16 residues. With 1 base clipped from V and 5 bases from J, the junction kept 6 bases outside the gene matches. Here the CDR3 reads CASSLGSGTPTGELFF. CDR3 bases: TGTGCCAGCAGCTTAGGTAGCGGGACTCCGACCGGGGAGCTGTTTTTT.